This T cell receptor beta chain was observed in a study of cytomegalovirus exposure and HLA in healthy donors. Broader study findings: The likely origin of a cluster of highly shared sequence variants was a sequencing artifact. Relative to equally common others, HLA-associated TCR beta chains showed greater clonal expansion in a later analysis. Several of the most significant clusters appeared, in a later analysis, to be linked to common viral pathogens.

This clone was seen just once. Its antigen is currently unknown. CDR1 and CDR2 from the germline V gene are MDHEN and SYDVKM. J lost 7 bases, V lost 11 bases, and 23 bases had no gene match. This CDR3 is built from 18 residues. Healthy people donating bone marrow made up the donors. Primers: 60 Vbeta forward and 13 Jbeta reverse. Profiled with immunoSEQ multiplex PCR; TCRdb holds only in-frame clones, not every one. This table has approximately 42,000 clones, 81% appearing once. Specimen: PBMCs. The TCR originated in a man in his forties or fifties in good health and CMV-seronegative. The rearrangement joins TRBV28 to TRBJ2-7; 13 nucleotides align to TRBD2. DNA of the CDR3: TGTGCCGCCGACCGGGACAGGAGACTAGCGGGAGGAATGTGGGAGCAGTACTTC. The encoded protein is CAADRDRRLAGGMWEQYF.